A single sample is the source of the 10 T cell receptor beta chains below, sequenced in a study of T cell responses to AZD1222 COVID-19 vaccine (dated by TCRdb to the early 2020s). What this sample's time point label stands for: about 28 days (+/-7) after the second vaccine dose. The method was the immunoSEQ multiplex PCR assay. Entries here come from immuneACCESS through TCRdb and include only in-frame sequences with V and J called. Some clones fail to appear in such tables; in the studies checked, an unresolved V gene covers under half of the shortfall, and the cause of the remainder is unknown. The sample table contains about 31,000 clones; only one count was recorded for roughly 90% of them. The ten most abundant clones make up less than 15% of the sample. Sequencing was performed on peripheral blood, taken 28 days after the second AZD1222 dose. These receptors all stem from an adult who received the AZD1222 COVID-19 vaccine.

The V and J genes are TRBV7-9 and TRBJ2-7; the match to TRBD1 covers 8 bases. This CDR3 is built from 16 residues. Germline CDR1 SEHNR, CDR2 FQNEAQ (reference sequence). With 5 bases clipped from V and 5 bases from J, the junction kept 14 bases outside the gene matches. The CDR3 DNA follows: TGTGCCAGCAGCGCACGGACAGGGAATAGGTTCGACGAGCAGTACTTC. Translation: CASSARTGNRFDEQYF.

This clone came up once. This chain uses TRBV7-9 with TRBJ2-3; D remains unclear. Trimming left V 4 bases short and J 6 bases short, with 11 bases between. Looked up from germline, CDR1 is SEHNR and CDR2 is FQNEAQ (reference sequence). This CDR3 is built from 13 residues. CDR3 region: CASSYEPVDTQYF. The DNA of the CDR3 is TGTGCCAGCAGCTACGAACCGGTGGATACGCAGTATTTT. Variable domain in full (rest from reference TRBV7-9 and TRBJ2-3): DTGVSQNPRHKITKRGQNVTFRCDPISEHNRLYWYRQTLGQGPEFLTYFQNEAQLEKSRLLSDRFSAERPKGSFSTLEIQRTEQGDSAMYLCASSYEPVDTQYFGPGTRLTVL.

This chain joins TRBV7-2 and TRBJ2-7; perhaps TRBD1 as D (5 bases). V was trimmed by 6 bases and J by 7 bases, leaving 16 bases between them. The CDR3 consists of 13 residues. CDR1 is SGHTA and CDR2 is FQGNSA in the germline V gene. The CDR3 nucleotides are TGTGCCAGCAGTCCGTCATGGGGCGTGGAGCAGTACTTC. Translating it yields CASSPSWGVEQYF.

This clone was seen only once. The chain recombines TRBV4-1 with TRBJ2-1, with 14 bases matching TRBD2. V lost 2 bases, J lost 1 base, and 10 bases stayed unmatched. In germline, CDR1 is MGHRA, CDR2 YSYEKL. This CDR3 has 20 amino acids. CDR3 sequence reads: CASSQPGLAGGPLSYNEQFF. Written as DNA, the CDR3 is TGCGCCAGCAGCCAACCCGGACTAGCGGGGGGTCCCCTGTCCTACAATGAGCAGTTCTTC.

The rearrangement joins TRBV14 to TRBJ2-5, with D possibly TRBD1 on 5 matching bases. CDR1 is SGHDN and CDR2 is FVKESK in the germline V gene. Trimming removed 1 base at V and 4 bases at J, with 10 bases between. There are 14 residues in the CDR3. DNA of the CDR3: TGTGCCAGCAGCCAAGCTGCAGGGTCAGAGACCCAGTACTTC. It yields the protein CASSQAAGSETQYF.

The V and J genes are TRBV18 and TRBJ2-3; D remains unclear. The germline gives CDR1 KGHSH, CDR2 LQKENI. Trimming took 3 bases from V and 4 from J, leaving 8 bases between them. The CDR3 is 13 residues long. CDR3 sequence (DNA): TGTGCCAGCTCACCTCCAGGTCCAGATACGCAGTATTTT. It yields the protein CASSPPGPDTQYF.

This chain links TRBV6-5 with TRBJ1-2; 9 bases are a match to TRBD1. This CDR3 has 13 amino acids. Germline values: CDR1 MNHEY, CDR2 SVGAGI. J gave up 3 bases and V 11 bases, and 7 bases lay outside the gene matches. The CDR3 spells CAGRQGVYYGYTF. In DNA, the CDR3 is TGTGCCGGCCGACAGGGGGTTTACTATGGCTACACCTTC.

The table lists this clone with a count of one. J is TRBJ1-1 and V is TRBV7-8; D ambiguous. CDR1 is SGHVS and CDR2 is FQNEAQ in the germline V gene. The CDR3 runs to 13 residues. V was clipped by 2 bases and J by 4 bases, with 8 bases between them. The CDR3 DNA is TGTGCCAGCAGCTTATTGGCGAGCACTGAAGCTTTCTTT. Translation gives CASSLLASTEAFF.

The chain uses TRBV29-1 and TRBJ1-2; TRBD1 matches at 11 bases. Germline V gene sequence: CDR1 SQVTM, CDR2 ANQGSEA. The ends lost 7 bases at V and 6 bases at J; junction bases unmatched: 7. The CDR3 sequence is 13 residues long. The CDR3 DNA is TGCAGCGCTCCGGGACAGGGGGTTCATGGCTACACCTTC. This sequence encodes CSAPGQGVHGYTF.

The chain joins TRBV4-1 to TRBJ1-5; no firm D call. Per germline, CDR1 MGHRA and CDR2 YSYEKL. The CDR3 runs to 15 residues. Trimming removed 0 bases at V and 6 bases at J, with 12 bases between. The CDR3 spells CASSQDGRRSQPQHF. The DNA for the CDR3 is TGCGCCAGCAGCCAAGATGGGAGGAGAAGTCAGCCCCAGCATTTT.